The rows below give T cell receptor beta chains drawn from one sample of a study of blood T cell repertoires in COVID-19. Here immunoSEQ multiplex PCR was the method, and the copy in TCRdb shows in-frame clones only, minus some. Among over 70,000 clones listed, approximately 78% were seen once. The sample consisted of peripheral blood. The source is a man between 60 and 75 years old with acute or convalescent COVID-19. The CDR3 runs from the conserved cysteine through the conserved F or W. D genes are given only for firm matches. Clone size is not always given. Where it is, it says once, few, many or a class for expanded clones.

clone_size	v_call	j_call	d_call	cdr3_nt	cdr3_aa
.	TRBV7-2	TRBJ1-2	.	TGTGCCAGCAGCAACAGGGCTGGCTACACCTTC	CASSNRAGYTF
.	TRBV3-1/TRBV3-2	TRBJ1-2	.	TGTGCCAGCAGCGGACTGAAAGCTAACTATGGCTACACCTTC	CASSGLKANYGYTF
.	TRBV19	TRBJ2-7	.	TGTGCCACGGCGGTTGGCGGAAGTTACGAGCAGTACTTC	CATAVGGSYEQYF
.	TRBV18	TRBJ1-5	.	TGTGCCAGCTCTCCTGACAGTGCGACGCCCCAGCATTTT	CASSPDSATPQHF
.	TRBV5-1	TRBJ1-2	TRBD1	TGCGCCAGCAGCACCGCCGGACAGGGAATGGGAGGCTACACCTTC	CASSTAGQGMGGYTF
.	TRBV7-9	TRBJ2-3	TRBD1	TGTGCCAGCAGCCCGCCGGGACAGGGGCACGCTACGCAGTATTTT	CASSPPGQGHATQYF
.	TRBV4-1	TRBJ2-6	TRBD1	TGCGCCAGCAGCCAACCCAGGGGGCTCTCTGGGGCCAACGTCCTGACTTTC	CASSQPRGLSGANVLTF
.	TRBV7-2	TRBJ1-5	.	TGTGCCAGCGGATTAAGGGGGAATCAGCCCCAGCATTTT	CASGLRGNQPQHF
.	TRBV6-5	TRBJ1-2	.	TGTGCCAGCACTTTCAAGGGGCGCGATGGCTACACCTTC	CASTFKGRDGYTF
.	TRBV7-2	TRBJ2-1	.	TGTGCCAGCGGGGGGGGCAGTAACAATGAGCAGTTCTTC	CASGGGSNNEQFF
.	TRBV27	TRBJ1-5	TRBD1	TGTGCCAGCAGTTGGGCAGGGGGCAATAGCAATCAGCCCCAGCATTTT	CASSWAGGNSNQPQHF
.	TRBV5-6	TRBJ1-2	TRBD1	TGTGCCAGCAGCTTGGGCCTACAGGGGGCGGATGGCTACACCTTC	CASSLGLQGADGYTF
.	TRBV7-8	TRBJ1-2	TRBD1	TGTGCCAGCAGCCAAAACCCGGGACAGGGAGCAAACGGCTACACCTTC	CASSQNPGQGANGYTF
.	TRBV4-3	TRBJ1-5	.	TGCGCCAGCAGCCCGAGCGGAGGCAATCAGCCCCAGCATTTT	CASSPSGGNQPQHF
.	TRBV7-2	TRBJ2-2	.	TGTGCCAGCAGCGTACTTGCGCTCGGGGAGCTGTTTTTT	CASSVLALGELFF
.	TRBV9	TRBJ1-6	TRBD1	TGTGCCAGCAGCGCTGGGACAGGGAGTTCACCCCTCCACTTT	CASSAGTGSSPLHF
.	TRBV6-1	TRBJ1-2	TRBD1	TGTGCCAGCAGTGTCGGGACAGGGTCCTTGGGCTATGGCTACACCTTC	CASSVGTGSLGYGYTF
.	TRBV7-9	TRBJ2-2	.	TGTGCCAGCACCACTAGTGGCACCGGGGAGCTGTTTTTT	CASTTSGTGELFF
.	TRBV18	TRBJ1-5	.	TGTGCCAGCTCACCGGGCGGGCCGGAGCCCCAGCATTTT	CASSPGGPEPQHF
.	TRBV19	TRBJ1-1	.	TGTGCCAGTAGTATGTTCCGGGGAGGCCGGGACACTGAAGCTTTCTTT	CASSMFRGGRDTEAFF
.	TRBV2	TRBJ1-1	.	TGTGCCAGCAGCGCTTCCCGGGACACTGAAGCTTTCTTT	CASSASRDTEAFF
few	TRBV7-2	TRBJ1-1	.	TGTGCCAGCAGCTTAAGCCTCACAGTAGTCACTGAAGCTTTCTTT	CASSLSLTVVTEAFF
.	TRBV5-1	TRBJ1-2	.	TGCGCCAGCAGCTTGGACAGGTCGGATGGCTACACCTTC	CASSLDRSDGYTF
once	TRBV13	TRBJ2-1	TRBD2	TGTGCCAGCAGCCCCGGGACTAGCGGGAGAAATGAGCAGTTCTTC	CASSPGTSGRNEQFF
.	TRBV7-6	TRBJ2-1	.	TGTGCCAGCAGCTTAGCGGGAGCCTACAATGAGCAGTTCTTC	CASSLAGAYNEQFF
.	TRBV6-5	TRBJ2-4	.	TGTGCCAGCAGTCCGGACAGCGATATTCAGTACTTC	CASSPDSDIQYF
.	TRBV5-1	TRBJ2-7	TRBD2	TGCGCCAGCAGCATAGCCCCGGGACTAAGGGAGCAGTACTTC	CASSIAPGLREQYF
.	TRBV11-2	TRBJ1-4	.	TGTGCCAGCAGCTTAGCAGGGCTGGCTAATGAAAAACTGTTTTTT	CASSLAGLANEKLFF
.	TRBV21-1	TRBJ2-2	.	TGTGCCAGATCCGGACTAGCGGGAGGGCCCGACACCGGGGAGCTGTTTTTT	CARSGLAGGPDTGELFF
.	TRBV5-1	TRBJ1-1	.	TGCGCCAGCAGCCCCAGTACCACGAACACTGAAGCTTTCTTT	CASSPSTTNTEAFF
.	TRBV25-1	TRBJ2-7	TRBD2	TGTGCCAGCAGTGATTACGCTAGCGGGGATAGGGAGCAGTACTTC	CASSDYASGDREQYF